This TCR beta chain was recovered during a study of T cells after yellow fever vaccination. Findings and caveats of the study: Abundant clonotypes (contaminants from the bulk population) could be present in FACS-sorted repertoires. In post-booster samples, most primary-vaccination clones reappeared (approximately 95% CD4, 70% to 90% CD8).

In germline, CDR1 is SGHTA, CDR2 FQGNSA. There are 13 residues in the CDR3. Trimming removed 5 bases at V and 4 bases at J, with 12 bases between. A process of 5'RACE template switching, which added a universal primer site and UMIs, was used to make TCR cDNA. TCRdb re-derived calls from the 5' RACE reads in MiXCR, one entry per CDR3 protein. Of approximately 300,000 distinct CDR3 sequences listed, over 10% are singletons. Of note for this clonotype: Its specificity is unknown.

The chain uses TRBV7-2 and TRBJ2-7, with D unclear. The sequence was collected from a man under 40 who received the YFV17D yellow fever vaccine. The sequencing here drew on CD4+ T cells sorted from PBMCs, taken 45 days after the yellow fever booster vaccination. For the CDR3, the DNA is TGTGCCAGCAGCCACTCAACCCAGTACGAGCAGTACTTC. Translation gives CASSHSTQYEQYF.